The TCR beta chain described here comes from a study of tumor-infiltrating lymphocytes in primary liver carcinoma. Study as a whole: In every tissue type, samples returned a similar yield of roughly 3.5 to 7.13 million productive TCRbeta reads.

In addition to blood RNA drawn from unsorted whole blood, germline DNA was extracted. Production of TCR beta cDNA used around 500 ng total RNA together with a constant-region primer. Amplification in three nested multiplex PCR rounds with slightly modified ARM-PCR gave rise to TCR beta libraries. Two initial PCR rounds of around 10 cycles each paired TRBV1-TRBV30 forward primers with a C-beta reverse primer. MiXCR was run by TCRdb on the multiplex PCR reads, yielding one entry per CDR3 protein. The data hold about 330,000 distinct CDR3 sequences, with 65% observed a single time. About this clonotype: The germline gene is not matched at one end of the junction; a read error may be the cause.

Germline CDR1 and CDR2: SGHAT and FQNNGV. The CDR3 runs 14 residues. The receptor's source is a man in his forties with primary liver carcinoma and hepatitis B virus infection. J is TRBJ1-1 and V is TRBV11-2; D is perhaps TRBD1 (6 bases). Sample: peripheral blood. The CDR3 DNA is TGTGACAGCAGCTTACAAGGGGGTAAATCTGAAGCTTTATTT. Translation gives CDSSLQGGKSEALF.